The T cell receptor beta chain under discussion was sequenced for a study of blood T cell repertoires in COVID-19. Study context: T cells, B-cell-depleted T cells, or PBMCs provided the cDNA or gDNA that served as material.

Authors' methods: Amplification of reference gene primers provided the estimated nucleated cell counts. Sequencing was performed with immunoSEQ multiplex PCR; in TCRdb, only in-frame clones are kept and a portion is missing. V and J calls and clone size are given by that table; D and trimming were obtained from the DNA. The data contain roughly 95,000 clones, approximately 80% of them singletons. The CDR3 consists of 15 residues. V was cut by 0 bases and J by 5 bases, with 9 bases left in between. CDR1 and CDR2 (germline): KGHDR, SFDVKD. This clone is termed medium-sized. Source material: peripheral blood. This rearrangement joins TRBV24-1 to TRBJ2-2, with a weak D call TRBD2 (6 bases). The TCR comes from a man aged 55 to 70 with acute or convalescent COVID-19. This CDR3 reads CATSDLVGGTGELFF. CDR3 in DNA: TGTGCCACCAGTGATTTGGTGGGAGGTACCGGGGAGCTGTTTTTT.